This TCR beta chain originates from a study of radiotherapy plus CTLA-4 blockade in lung cancer. Overall study: Objective responses arose in around a sixth of patients, and under 40% experienced disease control. Study outcomes and limitations: After radiotherapy and ipilimumab, tumor-derived clones expanded in peripheral blood.

As to this clone: Its antigen is not known.

In chemo-refractory metastatic non-small-cell lung cancer, patients got ipilimumab CTLA-4 blockade together with focal radiation. Germline V lookup: CDR1 SGHRS, CDR2 YFSETQ. This CDR3 has 13 residues. With V trimmed by 3 bases and J by 8 bases, 5 bases remained unmatched. TCRdb's copy holds only in-frame clones and misses some; the assay was immunoSEQ multiplex PCR. The table has fewer than 100,000 clones, about 80% seen once. The sample in question was peripheral blood, obtained from a patient treated with radiotherapy plus ipilimumab. The sequence derives from a human donor with non-small cell lung cancer who had stable disease on radiotherapy plus ipilimumab. The chain joins TRBV5-1 to TRBJ2-1; 7 positions agree with TRBD1. The DNA of the CDR3 is TGCGCCAGCAGCTCGCTCACAGGGGATGAGCAGTTCTTC. Protein product: CASSSLTGDEQFF.